Listed below are T cell receptor beta chains from one sample, sequenced in a study of control samples from healthy donors and cancer patients. Some clones are missing from TCRdb's copy, which holds only in-frame ones; the method was immunoSEQ multiplex PCR. The sample has roughly 79,000 clones; about 80% are singletons. Sequencing was done on a sample of blood. These receptors were taken from a man aged 45-65 years in good health. CDR3s include the opening cysteine and the closing phenylalanine or tryptophan. D genes are given only for firm matches. The listing skips clone size in some rows; elsewhere it reads once, few, many or a size class.

j_call v_call d_call clone_size cdr3_aa cdr3_nt
TRBJ1-1 TRBV5-4 TRBD1 - CASSRGQGNTEAFF TGTGCCAGCAGCAGAGGACAGGGGAACACTGAAGCTTTCTTT
TRBJ2-1 TRBV12-3/TRBV12-4 - - CASRGTGPLFF TGTGCCAGCAGGGGGACGGGACCGCTGTTCTTC
TRBJ1-1 TRBV30 - - CAWTKGLTGLTEAFF TGTGCCTGGACCAAGGGACTCACAGGGCTCACTGAAGCTTTCTTT
TRBJ2-7 TRBV11-2 TRBD1 - CASSPRGPSFYEQYF TGTGCCAGCAGCCCCAGGGGGCCCTCTTTTTACGAGCAGTACTTC
TRBJ2-7 TRBV4-3 TRBD1 once CASSSYRGNYEQYF TGCGCCAGCAGCTCATACAGGGGGAACTACGAGCAGTACTTC
TRBJ2-1 TRBV21-1 - - CASSKGRLAGNEQFF TGTGCCAGCAGCAAAGGCCGACTAGCGGGGAATGAGCAGTTCTTC
TRBJ2-2 TRBV4-1 - - CASSQASYLSVRTGELFF TGCGCCAGCAGCCAAGCCTCCTATCTTTCGGTTCGGACCGGGGAGCTGTTTTTT
TRBJ2-2 TRBV4-3 - few CASSQGSYTGELFF TGCGCCAGCAGCCAAGGGTCCTACACCGGGGAGCTGTTTTTT
TRBJ2-2 TRBV6-6 - - CASSATSRRNTGELFF TGTGCCAGCAGCGCGACGTCGAGGCGGAACACCGGGGAGCTGTTTTTT
TRBJ2-1 TRBV2 TRBD2 - CASSEASGNNEQFF TGTGCCAGCAGTGAGGCTAGCGGAAACAATGAGCAGTTCTTC
TRBJ2-5 TRBV7-2 - - CASTYHSAQGTQYF TGTGCCAGCACTTATCATTCGGCTCAGGGGACCCAGTACTTC
TRBJ2-1 TRBV25-1 TRBD1 - CASSSAGGVGEQFF TGTGCCAGCAGTTCCGCAGGGGGTGTGGGTGAGCAGTTCTTC
TRBJ2-7 TRBV9 TRBD2 - CASSVGGLAGGEQYF TGTGCCAGCAGCGTCGGGGGACTAGCGGGAGGGGAACAGTACTTC
TRBJ1-5 TRBV28 - - CASSLTLMSNQPQHF TGTGCCAGCAGTTTGACACTGATGAGCAATCAGCCCCAGCATTTT
TRBJ2-3 TRBV19 - - CASSPRRSESTDTQYF TGTGCCAGTAGTCCCAGGAGGAGCGAAAGCACAGATACGCAGTATTTT
TRBJ2-1 TRBV27 TRBD1 - CASRRPGQGASNEQFF TGTGCCAGCAGGCGTCCGGGACAGGGGGCGAGCAATGAGCAGTTCTTC
TRBJ2-2 TRBV10-2 - - CACSVASGGELFF TGCGCCTGCTCAGTGGCGTCCGGCGGGGAGCTGTTTTTT
TRBJ1-5 TRBV11-2 - few CASSPRDSFSRYQPQHF TGTGCCAGCAGCCCCCGTGATAGTTTTTCTCGATATCAGCCCCAGCATTTT
TRBJ1-2 TRBV24-1 TRBD1 - CATSDWTGSHGYTF TGTGCCACCAGTGACTGGACAGGGAGCCACGGCTACACCTTC
TRBJ2-1 TRBV4-2 TRBD2 once CASSRVTGGSSYNEQFF TGTGCCAGCAGCCGCGTGACGGGCGGGAGTTCCTACAATGAGCAGTTCTTC
TRBJ2-7 TRBV11-2 - - CASSSANPREQYF TGTGCCAGCAGCTCAGCTAACCCCCGGGAGCAGTACTTC
TRBJ2-3 TRBV11-2 - once CASSPDNTDTQYF TGTGCCAGCAGCCCCGACAACACAGATACGCAGTATTTT
TRBJ2-4 TRBV3-1/TRBV3-2 TRBD1 - CASSPNMGQIAKNIQYF TGTGCCAGCAGCCCTAATATGGGACAGATAGCCAAAAACATTCAGTACTTC
TRBJ2-2 TRBV12-3/TRBV12-4 - - CASNTRASGELFF TGTGCCAGCAACACCAGGGCGTCTGGGGAGCTGTTTTTT
TRBJ2-4 TRBV5-1 TRBD1 - CASSLDRVNIQYF TGCGCCAGCAGCCTGGACAGGGTGAACATTCAGTACTTC
TRBJ2-7 TRBV15 - few CATSRDNFFEPPYEQYF TGTGCCACCAGCAGAGATAACTTTTTCGAGCCGCCCTACGAGCAGTACTTC
TRBJ1-5 TRBV7-9 - few CASNLDDQPQHF TGTGCCAGCAACCTGGACGATCAGCCCCAGCATTTT
TRBJ2-1 TRBV27 TRBD2 - CASSLGGSGRFYEQFF TGTGCCAGCAGTTTAGGCGGGAGTGGGAGGTTCTATGAGCAGTTCTTC